The 19 T cell receptor beta chains in this list originate from one sample, sequenced in a study of blood T cells in healthy people across ages. With a J-beta primer mix and a sample-barcoded 5' primer, a second PCR ran about 7 to 12 cycles. TCRdb redid the calling of the 5' RACE reads with MiXCR, one entry per CDR3 protein. Found here are 650,000 to 700,000 distinct CDR3 sequences, about 50% of them singletons; the top ten hold about 13%. The sequencing input was blood. Receptor source: a woman over 75 in good health.

V is TRBV29-1 and J is TRBJ2-7; possibly TRBD1 for D (6 bases). The CDR3 is 12 amino acids. Between the trimmed V and J ends, which lost 3 bases and 5 bases, there was a span of 11 bases. The germline V gene encodes CDR1 SQVTM and CDR2 ANQGSEA. CDR3 in DNA: TGCAGCGTTGACCTACAGGGTCACGAGCAGTACTTC. Its protein is CSVDLQGHEQYF.

On this clonotype: At one end, the junction sequence differs from germline, possibly due to a read error. The gene calls are TRBV25-1 and TRBJ2-3, with 7 bases matching TRBD2. Germline loops: CDR1 MGHDK, CDR2 SYGVNS. The CDR3 is 15 residues long. CDR3 residues: CASSAWGGSIDTQYF. Here the CDR3 DNA reads TGTGCCAGCAGTGCCTGGGGGGGAAGCATAGATACGCAGTATTTT.

The rearrangement joins TRBV6-5 to TRBJ2-1, with 9 bases lining up with TRBD2. Trimming at V came to 1 base and at J to 2 bases, leaving 6 bases not matched to a gene. The CDR3 length is 17 residues. In germline, CDR1 is MNHEY, CDR2 SVGAGI. This chain's CDR3 is CASSYLGGGATYNEQFF. The CDR3 DNA reads TGTGCCAGCAGTTACTTGGGCGGGGGGGCAACCTACAATGAGCAGTTCTTC.

V and J are TRBV3-1 and TRBJ2-3, with TRBD1 as a possible D gene (5 bases). The CDR3 consists of 15 residues. Trimming cost V 7 bases and J 1 base, with 15 bases left between them. Per germline, CDR1 LGHDT and CDR2 YNNKEL (reference sequence). The CDR3 DNA reads TGTGCCAGCACCCCCAGGGCGCCTGGCACAGATACGCAGTATTTT. Its translation: CASTPRAPGTDTQYF.

The chain combines TRBV28 with TRBJ2-3; D is uncertain. Germline CDR1 reads MDHEN; CDR2 reads SYDVKM. The CDR3 extends over 13 amino acids. V dropped 2 bases and J dropped 3 bases, with 6 bases sitting between them. The chain's CDR3 is CASSLKETDTQYF. For the CDR3, the DNA is TGTGCCAGCAGTTTAAAGGAGACAGATACGCAGTATTTT.

The chain couples TRBV14 to TRBJ1-1; 9 bases line up with TRBD1. Germline-derived CDR1 and CDR2 are SGHDN and FVKESK. V trimming: 4 bases; J trimming: 4 bases; junction bases outside the gene matches: 7. CDR3 length equals 15 residues. The CDR3 sequence is CASSRWTGVGTEAFF. The CDR3 bases are TGTGCCAGCAGCCGATGGACAGGGGTAGGCACTGAAGCTTTCTTT. Drawing the rest from reference TRBV14 and TRBJ1-1, the complete variable domain is EAGVTQFPSHSVIEKGQTVTLRCDPISGHDNLYWYRRVMGKEIKFLLHFVKESKQDESGMPNNRFLAERTGGTYSTLKVQPAELEDSGVYFCASSRWTGVGTEAFFGQGTRLTVV.

This clonotype was found a few times. The V gene is TRBV18, the J gene TRBJ1-2; 7 nucleotides match TRBD1. With V trimmed by 6 bases and J by 1 base, 5 bases remained unmatched. CDR1 and CDR2 (germline): KGHSH, LQKENI. CDR3 length equals 14 residues. The CDR3 DNA is TGTGCCAGCTCTCTCGGACAGGATAACTATGGCTACACCTTC. Protein: CASSLGQDNYGYTF.

A note on this clonotype: A clone one base away is much larger, so this may be a read error. The rearrangement links TRBV12-3 or TRBV12-4 to TRBJ2-3, with 12 bases fitting TRBD1. The CDR3 length is 15 residues. CDR3 region: CASRPGTGGVDMQYF. CDR3 coding DNA: TGTGCCAGCAGGCCCGGGACAGGGGGCGTAGATATGCAGTATTTT.

As for this clonotype: It may be a read error: a sequence one base away is much more abundant. V usage is TRBV11-1 and J usage is TRBJ2-3; TRBD1 matches at 9 bases. The CDR3 length is 15 residues. The J segment lost 4 bases and the V segment lost 5 bases, leaving 7 bases of the junction unmatched. Germline lookup yields CDR1 SGHAT and CDR2 FQDESV (reference sequence). The CDR3 sequence: CASSPWDRDPDTQYF. CDR3 coding DNA: TGTGCCAGCAGCCCGTGGGACAGGGACCCAGATACGCAGTATTTT.

This clonotype was observed once. Being one base from a much bigger clone, this may be a read error. The V call is TRBV18, the J call TRBJ2-5, with 7 positions matching TRBD1. The germline V gene has CDR1 KGHSH and CDR2 LQKENI. The CDR3 is made up of 13 amino acids. V lost 4 bases and J lost 11; bases outside the gene matches: 10. The CDR3 sequence: CASSRSTGDEQYF. CDR3 nucleotide sequence: TGTGCCAGCTCACGATCTACAGGGGATGAGCAGTACTTC.

In this sample, this clonotype turned up once. The chain joins TRBV10-3 to TRBJ2-5; 7 positions agree with TRBD2. Germline values: CDR1 ENHRY, CDR2 SYGVKD. The CDR3 has 13 residues. With 10 bases clipped from V and 5 bases from J, the junction kept 10 bases outside the gene matches. The CDR3 bases are TGTGCCACTTCCATCCGGGAGGACGAGACCCAGTACTTC. Protein product: CATSIREDETQYF.

The chain combines TRBV4-1 with TRBJ1-5; 8 bases agree with TRBD1. J lost 1 base, V lost 3 bases, and 8 bases had no gene match. CDR1 and CDR2 from the germline V gene are MGHRA and YSYEKL. CDR3 size: 17 residues. CDR3 in amino acids: CASSQASTGGSNQPQHF. The CDR3 DNA follows: TGCGCCAGCAGCCAGGCTTCCACAGGGGGGAGCAATCAGCCCCAGCATTTT.

This clonotype turned up a few times. This chain joins TRBV7-3 and TRBJ2-5; D is unresolved. The CDR3 runs 13 residues. The germline gives CDR1 SGHTA, CDR2 FQGTGA. Trimming took 5 bases from V and 2 from J, leaving 9 bases between them. CDR3 amino acids: CASSVNGQETQYF. The CDR3 nucleotides read TGTGCCAGCAGCGTAAACGGGCAAGAGACCCAGTACTTC.

The chain joins TRBV7-2 to TRBJ2-5, with TRBD2 as a possible D gene (7 bases). V was trimmed by 6 bases and J by 4 bases, leaving 15 bases between them. Germline-derived CDR1 and CDR2 are SGHTA and FQGNSA. This CDR3 is 14 amino acids long. CDR3 sequence: CASSLGGAGETQYF. Here the CDR3 DNA reads TGTGCCAGCAGTTTGGGGGGGGCGGGAGAGACCCAGTACTTC.

As for this clonotype: A single base separates this from a much larger clone, so it may be a read error. J is TRBJ2-7 and V is TRBV10-2; D not resolved. Looked up from germline, CDR1 is WSHSY and CDR2 is SAAADI. This CDR3 has 11 residues. The CDR3 reads CASSVDYERYF. The CDR3 DNA is TGCGCCAGCAGTGTAGATTACGAGCGGTACTTC.

This chain links TRBV6-5 with TRBJ1-2; no firm D call. V shed 2 bases and J shed 0 bases, with 4 bases lying between them. Per the germline V gene, CDR1 is MNHEY and CDR2 is SVGAGI. This CDR3 comprises 13 residues. The CDR3 sequence is CASSYDTNYGYTF. The CDR3 bases are TGTGCCAGCAGTTACGACACTAACTATGGCTACACCTTC.

V usage is TRBV4-3 and J usage is TRBJ1-1; no reliable D call. V dropped 3 bases and J dropped 10 bases, with 15 bases sitting between them. The CDR3 has 13 residues. Per the germline V gene, CDR1 is LGHNA and CDR2 is YSLEER. For the CDR3, the DNA is TGCGCCAGCAGCCATGCAAACGTCCGGGGAGCTTTCTTT. It codes for CASSHANVRGAFF.

The chain combines TRBV11-3 with TRBJ2-3, with D possibly called TRBD1 or TRBD2 (5 bases each). Per the germline V gene, CDR1 is SGHNT and CDR2 is YENEEA. CDR3 length equals 21 residues. Trimming took off 0 bases at V and 0 bases at J, with 25 bases between the two ends. CDR3 nucleotide sequence: TGTGCCAGCAGCTTAGATCTAGGGTGGGGGACCAGCAAATACAGCACAGATACGCAGTATTTT. Translated, it gives CASSLDLGWGTSKYSTDTQYF.

V usage is TRBV5-6 and J usage is TRBJ2-5; no reliable D call. V was clipped by 2 bases and J by 3 bases, with 8 bases between them. The CDR3 has 13 residues. Germline loops: CDR1 SGHDT, CDR2 YYEEEE. CDR3 residues: CASSFDREETQYF. The CDR3, as DNA: TGTGCCAGCAGCTTCGACCGGGAAGAGACCCAGTACTTC.